The subject of this entry is one TCR beta chain. The antigen remains undetermined. The use of genomic DNA as template underpinned the TCR beta VDJ and CDR3 profiling. TCRdb used MiXCR to reprocess the reads, holding one entry per CDR3 protein. The data contain some 190,000 distinct CDR3 sequences, around half of them seen just once; the ten biggest clones take up roughly 15%. The data stem from a study of CD8+CD57+ T cells in acquired aplastic anemia. The overall study: On average, healthy donors gave 9 million to 11 million reads for CD4+ cells. Study results and caveats: Patients versus controls showed no significant CD8+ Simpson's diversity difference. Patients and controls turned out to have roughly 31 CD8+ CDR3 sequences in common.

Germline V gene sequence: CDR1 SEHNR, CDR2 FQNEAQ (reference sequence). The V and J ends lost 3 bases and 5 bases respectively, with 8 bases between them. The CDR3 has 13 amino acids. Sequencing was carried out using sorted CD4+, CD8+, or CD8+CD57+ T cells (not recorded which) from PBMCs. The origin of this receptor is a human donor in good health, serving as a control. V and J are TRBV7-9 and TRBJ2-1, with D uncertain. The CDR3 protein is CASSLDRNNEQFF. The CDR3 DNA reads as TGTGCCAGCAGCTTGGACCGGAACAATGAGCAGTTCTTC.